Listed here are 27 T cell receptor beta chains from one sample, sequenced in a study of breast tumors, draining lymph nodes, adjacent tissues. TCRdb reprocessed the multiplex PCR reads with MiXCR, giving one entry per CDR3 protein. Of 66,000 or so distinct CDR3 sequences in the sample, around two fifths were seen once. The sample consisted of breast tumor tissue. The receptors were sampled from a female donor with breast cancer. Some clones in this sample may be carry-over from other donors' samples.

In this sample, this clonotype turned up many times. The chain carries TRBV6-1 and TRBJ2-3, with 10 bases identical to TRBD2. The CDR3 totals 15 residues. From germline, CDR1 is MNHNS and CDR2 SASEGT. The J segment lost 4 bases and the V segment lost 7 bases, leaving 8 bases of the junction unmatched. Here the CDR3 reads CASTPLAGVADTQYF. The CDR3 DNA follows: TGTGCCAGCACCCCCCTAGCGGGGGTCGCAGATACGCAGTATTTT.

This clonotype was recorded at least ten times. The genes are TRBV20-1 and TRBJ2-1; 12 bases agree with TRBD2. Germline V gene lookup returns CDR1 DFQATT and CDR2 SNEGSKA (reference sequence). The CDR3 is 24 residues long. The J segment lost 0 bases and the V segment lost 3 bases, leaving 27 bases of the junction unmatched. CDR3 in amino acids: CSASKFTNRGHGLAGTISYNEQFF. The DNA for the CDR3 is TGCAGTGCTAGCAAGTTTACGAACAGGGGGCACGGACTAGCGGGAACGATCTCCTACAATGAGCAGTTCTTC.

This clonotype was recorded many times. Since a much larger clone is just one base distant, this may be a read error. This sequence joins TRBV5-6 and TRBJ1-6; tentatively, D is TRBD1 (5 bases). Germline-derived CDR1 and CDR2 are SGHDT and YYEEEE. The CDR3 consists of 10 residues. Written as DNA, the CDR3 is TGTGCCAGCTCCCGGGGACCCCCCCACTTT. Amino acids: CASSRGPPHF.

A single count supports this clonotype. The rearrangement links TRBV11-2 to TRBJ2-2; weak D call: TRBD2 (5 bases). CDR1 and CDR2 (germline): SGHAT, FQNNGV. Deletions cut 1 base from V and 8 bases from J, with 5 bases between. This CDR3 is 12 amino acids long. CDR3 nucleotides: TGTGCCAGCAGCTTAGGGAGGGGGGAGCTGTTTTTT. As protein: CASSLGRGELFF. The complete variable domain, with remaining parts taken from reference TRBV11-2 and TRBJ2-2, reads EAGVAQSPRYKIIEKRQSVAFWCNPISGHATLYWYQQILGQGPKLLIQFQNNGVVDDSQLPKDRFSAERLKGVDSTLKIQPAKLEDSAVYLCASSLGRGELFFGEGSRLTVL.

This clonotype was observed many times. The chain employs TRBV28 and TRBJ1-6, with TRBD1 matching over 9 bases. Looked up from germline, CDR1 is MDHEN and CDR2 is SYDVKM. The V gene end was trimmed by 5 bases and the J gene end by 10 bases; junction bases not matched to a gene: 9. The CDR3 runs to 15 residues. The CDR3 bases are TGTGCCAGCAGTGGACTAGGGACAGGGAACTCACCCCTCCACTTT. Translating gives CASSGLGTGNSPLHF.

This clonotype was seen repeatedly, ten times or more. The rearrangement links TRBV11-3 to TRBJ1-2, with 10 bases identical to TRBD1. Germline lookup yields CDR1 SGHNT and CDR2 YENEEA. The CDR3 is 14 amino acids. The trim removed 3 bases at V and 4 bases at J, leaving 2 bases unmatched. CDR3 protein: CASSLGQGTYGYTF. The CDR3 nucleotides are TGTGCCAGCAGCTTGGGACAGGGGACCTATGGCTACACCTTC.

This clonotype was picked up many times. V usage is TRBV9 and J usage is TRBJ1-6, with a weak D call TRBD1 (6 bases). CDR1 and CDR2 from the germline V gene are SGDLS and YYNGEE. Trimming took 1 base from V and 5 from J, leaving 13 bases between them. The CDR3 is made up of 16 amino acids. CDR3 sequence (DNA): TGTGCCAGCAGCGTATTGGAGGGGGTGGATAATTCACCCCTCCACTTT. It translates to CASSVLEGVDNSPLHF.

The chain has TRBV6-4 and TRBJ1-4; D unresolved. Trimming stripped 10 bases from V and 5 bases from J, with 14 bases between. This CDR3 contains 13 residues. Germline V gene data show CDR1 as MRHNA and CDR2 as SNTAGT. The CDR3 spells CATWPKTNEKLFF. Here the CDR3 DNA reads TGTGCCACCTGGCCCAAAACCAATGAAAAACTGTTTTTT.

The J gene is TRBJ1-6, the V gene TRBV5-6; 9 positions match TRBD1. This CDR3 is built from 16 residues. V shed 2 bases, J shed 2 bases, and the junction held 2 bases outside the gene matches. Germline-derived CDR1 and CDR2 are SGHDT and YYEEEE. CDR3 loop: CASSFGDRAYNSPLHF. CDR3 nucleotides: TGTGCCAGCAGCTTTGGGGACAGGGCCTATAATTCACCCCTCCACTTT.

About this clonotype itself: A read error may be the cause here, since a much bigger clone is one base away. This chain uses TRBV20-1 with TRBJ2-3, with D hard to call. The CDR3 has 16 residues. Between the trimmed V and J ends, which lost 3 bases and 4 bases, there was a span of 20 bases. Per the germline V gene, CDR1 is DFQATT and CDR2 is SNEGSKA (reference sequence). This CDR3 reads CSASPVQLASADTQYF. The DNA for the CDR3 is TGCAGTGCTAGTCCGGTACAGTTGGCGAGCGCAGATACGCAGTATTTT.

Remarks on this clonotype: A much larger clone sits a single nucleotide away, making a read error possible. CDR3 residues: CVSSLGLRSDYTF. CDR3 coding DNA: TGTGTCAGCAGTTTAGGACTCCGGTCTGACTACACCTTC. The V call is TRBV27, the J call TRBJ1-2; D not certain. From germline, CDR1 is MNHEY and CDR2 SMNVEV (reference sequence). The CDR3 loop spans 13 amino acids.

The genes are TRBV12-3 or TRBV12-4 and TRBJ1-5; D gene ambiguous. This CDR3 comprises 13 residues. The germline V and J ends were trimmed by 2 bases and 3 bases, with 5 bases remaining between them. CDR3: CASSLWANQPQHF. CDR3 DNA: TGTGCCAGCAGTTTATGGGCCAATCAGCCCCAGCATTTT.

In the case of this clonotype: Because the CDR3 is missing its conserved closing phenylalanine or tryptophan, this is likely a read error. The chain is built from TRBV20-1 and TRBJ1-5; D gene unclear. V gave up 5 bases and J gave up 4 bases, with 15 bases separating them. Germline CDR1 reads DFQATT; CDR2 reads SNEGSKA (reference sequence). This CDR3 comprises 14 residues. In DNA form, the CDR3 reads TGCAGTGCTCACCGATCCGTAGGGAATCAGCCCCAGCATGGT. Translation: CSAHRSVGNQPQHG.

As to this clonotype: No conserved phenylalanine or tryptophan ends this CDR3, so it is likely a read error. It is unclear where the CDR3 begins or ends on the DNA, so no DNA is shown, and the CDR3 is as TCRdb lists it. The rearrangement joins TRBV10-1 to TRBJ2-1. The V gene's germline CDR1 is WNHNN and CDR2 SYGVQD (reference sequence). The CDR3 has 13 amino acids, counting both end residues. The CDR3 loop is CASSEGWDNEQTL.

CDR3 loop: CASSGQGRQPQHF. In nucleotides, the CDR3 is TGTGCCAGTTCAGGACAGGGTAGACAGCCCCAGCATTTT. The chain combines TRBV13 with TRBJ1-5; 8 bases are shared with TRBD1. Germline V gene data show CDR1 as PRHDT and CDR2 as FYEKMQ (reference sequence). This CDR3 spans 13 amino acids. The trim removed 9 bases at V and 7 bases at J, leaving 8 bases unmatched.

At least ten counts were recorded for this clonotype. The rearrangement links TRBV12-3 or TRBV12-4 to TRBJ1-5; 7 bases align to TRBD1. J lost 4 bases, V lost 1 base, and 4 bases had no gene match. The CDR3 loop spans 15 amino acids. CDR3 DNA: TGTGCCAGCAGTTTAGAGGGGGCTTGGAATCAGCCCCAGCATTTT. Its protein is CASSLEGAWNQPQHF.

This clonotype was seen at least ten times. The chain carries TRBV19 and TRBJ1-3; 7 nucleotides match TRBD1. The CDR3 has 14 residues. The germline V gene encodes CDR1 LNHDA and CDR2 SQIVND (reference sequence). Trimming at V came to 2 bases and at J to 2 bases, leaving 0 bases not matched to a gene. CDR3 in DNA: TGTGCCAGTAGTATAAGGGGGCCTGGAAACACCATATATTTT. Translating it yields CASSIRGPGNTIYF.

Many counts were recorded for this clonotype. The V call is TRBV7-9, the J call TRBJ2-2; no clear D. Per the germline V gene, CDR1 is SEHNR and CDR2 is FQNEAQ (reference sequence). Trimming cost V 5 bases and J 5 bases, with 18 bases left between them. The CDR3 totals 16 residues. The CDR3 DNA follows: TGTGCCAGCAGCCAGCCACCAGGAAGGTGGACCGGGGAGCTGTTTTTT. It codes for CASSQPPGRWTGELFF. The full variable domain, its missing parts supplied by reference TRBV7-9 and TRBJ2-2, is DTGVSQNPRHKITKRGQNVTFRCDPISEHNRLYWYRQTLGQGPEFLTYFQNEAQLEKSRLLSDRFSAERPKGSFSTLEIQRTEQGDSAMYLCASSQPPGRWTGELFFGEGSRLTVL.

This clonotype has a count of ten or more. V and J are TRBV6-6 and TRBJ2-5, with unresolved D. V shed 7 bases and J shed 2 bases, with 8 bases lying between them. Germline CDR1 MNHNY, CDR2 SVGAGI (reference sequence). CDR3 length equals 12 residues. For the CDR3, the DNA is TGTGCCAGCAATAGAGGACAAGAGACCCAGTACTTC. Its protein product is CASNRGQETQYF.

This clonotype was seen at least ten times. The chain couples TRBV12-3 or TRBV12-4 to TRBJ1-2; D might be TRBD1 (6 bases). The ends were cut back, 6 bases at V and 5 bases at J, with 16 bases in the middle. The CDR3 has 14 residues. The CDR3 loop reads CASSWKGEGYGYTF. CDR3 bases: TGTGCCAGCAGCTGGAAGGGGGAGGGGTATGGCTACACCTTC.

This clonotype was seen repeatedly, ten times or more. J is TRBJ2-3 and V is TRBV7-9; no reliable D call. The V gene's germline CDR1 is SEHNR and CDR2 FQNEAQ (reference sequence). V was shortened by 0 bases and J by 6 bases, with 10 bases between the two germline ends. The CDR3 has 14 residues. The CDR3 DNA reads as TGTGCCAGCAGCTTAGCACCCCCCAGGGATACGCAGTATTTT. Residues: CASSLAPPRDTQYF.

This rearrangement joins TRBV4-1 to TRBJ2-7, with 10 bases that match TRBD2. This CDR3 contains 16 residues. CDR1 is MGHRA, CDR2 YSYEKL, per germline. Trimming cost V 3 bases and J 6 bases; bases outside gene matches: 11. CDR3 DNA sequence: TGCGCCAGCAGCCATATGCTAAGCGGGAGGGCCATCGAGCAGTACTTC. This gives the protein CASSHMLSGRAIEQYF.

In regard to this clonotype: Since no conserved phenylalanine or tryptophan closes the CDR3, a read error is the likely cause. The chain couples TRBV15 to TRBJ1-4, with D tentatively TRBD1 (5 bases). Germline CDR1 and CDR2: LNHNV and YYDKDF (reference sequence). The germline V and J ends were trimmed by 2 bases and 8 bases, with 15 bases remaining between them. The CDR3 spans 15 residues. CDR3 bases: TGTGCCACCAGCAGATTTAGACAGATTAACGAAAAACTGTTTCTT. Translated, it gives CATSRFRQINEKLFL.

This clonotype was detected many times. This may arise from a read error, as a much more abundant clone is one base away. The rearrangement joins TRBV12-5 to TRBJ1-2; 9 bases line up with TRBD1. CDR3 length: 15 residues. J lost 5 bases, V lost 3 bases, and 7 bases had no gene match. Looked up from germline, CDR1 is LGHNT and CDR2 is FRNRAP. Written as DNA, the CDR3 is TGTGCTAGTGGTTTCTGGGACAGGGCAACTTATGGCTACACCTTC. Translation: CASGFWDRATYGYTF.

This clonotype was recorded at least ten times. CDR3 protein: CASRELAGVVGNEQFF. CDR3 in DNA: TGTGCCAGCAGGGAACTAGCGGGAGTAGTGGGCAATGAGCAGTTCTTC. The chain uses TRBV7-8 and TRBJ2-1, with 11 bases that match TRBD2. This CDR3 is built from 16 residues. From germline, CDR1 is SGHVS and CDR2 FQNEAQ. Trimming at V came to 6 bases and at J to 6 bases, leaving 10 bases not matched to a gene.

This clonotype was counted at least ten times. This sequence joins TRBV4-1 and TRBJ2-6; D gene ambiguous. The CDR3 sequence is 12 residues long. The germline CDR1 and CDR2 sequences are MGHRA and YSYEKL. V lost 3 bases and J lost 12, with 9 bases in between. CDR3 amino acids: CASSQPPGVLTF. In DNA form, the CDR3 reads TGCGCCAGCAGCCAGCCCCCCGGCGTCCTGACTTTC.

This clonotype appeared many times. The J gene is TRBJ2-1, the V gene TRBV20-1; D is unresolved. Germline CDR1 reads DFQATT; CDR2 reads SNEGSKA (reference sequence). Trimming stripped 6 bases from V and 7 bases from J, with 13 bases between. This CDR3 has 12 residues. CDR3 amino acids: CSAPWVANEQFF. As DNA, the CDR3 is TGCAGTGCCCCATGGGTGGCAAATGAGCAGTTCTTC.